A single sample gave rise to the 27 T cell receptor beta chains below, sequenced in a study of T cell responses to AZD1222 COVID-19 vaccine. Generated by immunoSEQ multiplex PCR, the TCRdb table keeps only in-frame clones and is missing some. This table has over 100,000 clones, approximately 84% appearing once. Sample: peripheral blood, taken on day 0 of AZD1222 vaccination. These receptors were taken from an adult in good health.

J is TRBJ2-7 and V is TRBV7-2; 11 bases are a match to TRBD2. CDR3 length: 19 residues. Germline V gene lookup returns CDR1 SGHTA and CDR2 FQGNSA. Trimming at V came to 1 base and at J to 3 bases, leaving 14 bases not matched to a gene. CDR3 coding DNA: TGTGCCAGCAGCTTAGAGCCCCTGGGACTAGCGGTCGTCAGCTACGAGCAGTACTTC. Protein sequence: CASSLEPLGLAVVSYEQYF.

This clone was counted a single time. Its ends do not fully match the called genes, so a read error is possible. J is TRBJ2-7 and V is TRBV28, with 8 bases identical to TRBD1. Germline V CDR1 and CDR2: MDHEN, SYDVKM. The CDR3 length is 13 residues. The CDR3 sequence: CAGRGPSSYEQYF. As DNA, the CDR3 is TGTGCCGGCAGGGGGCCAAGCTCCTACGAGCAGTACTTC.

The V gene is TRBV10-3, the J gene TRBJ1-4; the match to TRBD1 covers 8 bases. The CDR3 is made up of 15 amino acids. V trimming: 5 bases; J trimming: 2 bases; junction bases outside the gene matches: 4. Germline V gives CDR1 ENHRY, CDR2 SYGVKD. Written as DNA, the CDR3 is TGTGCCATCAGTTTGACAGGGGCGACTAATGAAAAACTGTTTTTT. It is translated as CAISLTGATNEKLFF.

The CDR3 bases are TGTGCCAGCAGCTCACAGGGCATCGGCTACGAGCAGTACTTC. Translation gives CASSSQGIGYEQYF. V and J are TRBV9 and TRBJ2-7; possible D gene TRBD1, 6 bases. The germline CDR1 and CDR2 sequences are SGDLS and YYNGEE. Trimming removed 4 bases from V and 3 bases from J, with 14 bases in between. The CDR3 contains 14 residues.

The rearrangement joins TRBV12-3 or TRBV12-4 to TRBJ1-6; D is perhaps TRBD1 (5 bases). The CDR3 contains 13 residues. V shed 2 bases and J shed 11 bases, with 10 bases lying between them. CDR3 residues: CASSLRGGPPLHF. The CDR3 region has the DNA TGTGCCAGCAGTTTAAGGGGCGGTCCACCCCTCCACTTT.

Only one count was recorded for this clone. V and J are TRBV6-6 and TRBJ2-3; D is possibly TRBD1 (6 bases). The ends were cut back, 6 bases at V and 2 bases at J, with 15 bases in the middle. CDR3 size: 15 residues. CDR1 is MNHNY, CDR2 SVGAGI, per germline (reference sequence). This CDR3 reads CASRGATTATDTQYF. The CDR3 nucleotides are TGTGCCAGCAGGGGGGCAACCACCGCCACAGATACGCAGTATTTT.

The chain recombines TRBV25-1 with TRBJ2-2; D might be TRBD2 (7 bases). The CDR3 extends over 16 amino acids. V lost 2 bases, J lost 5 bases, and 15 bases lay in between. Germline CDR1 and CDR2: MGHDK and SYGVNS. Here the CDR3 reads CASSELHREGTGELFF. For the CDR3, the DNA is TGTGCCAGCAGTGAACTCCACAGGGAGGGTACCGGGGAGCTGTTTTTT.

The chain combines TRBV7-9 with TRBJ2-3; 9 nucleotides align to TRBD1. This CDR3 spans 14 amino acids. Per germline, CDR1 SEHNR and CDR2 FQNEAQ (reference sequence). Trimming removed 10 bases from V and 2 bases from J; junction bases left unmatched: 7. CDR3 coding DNA: TGTGCCACTACAGGACAGGGGACCACAGATACGCAGTATTTT. Protein: CATTGQGTTDTQYF.

The CDR3 loop is CASSQEYGGSYGYTF. The CDR3 nucleotides are TGCGCCAGCAGCCAAGAGTATGGGGGTAGCTATGGCTACACCTTC. The chain links TRBV4-3 to TRBJ1-2, with a possible D match to TRBD1 (5 bases). Trimming shortened V by 0 bases and J by 4 bases, and 12 bases separated the two germline ends. Germline-derived CDR1 and CDR2 are LGHNA and YSLEER. The CDR3 is made up of 15 amino acids.

The chain joins TRBV28 to TRBJ1-6; possible D gene TRBD1, 6 bases. In germline, CDR1 is MDHEN, CDR2 SYDVKM. The CDR3 runs 14 residues. With 1 base removed from V and 9 bases from J, the gap between germline ends came to 10 bases. The CDR3 sequence: CASSLYREVSPLHF. In DNA form, the CDR3 reads TGTGCCAGCAGTTTATACAGGGAAGTTTCACCCCTCCACTTT.

The V call is TRBV5-6, the J call TRBJ2-2; the D gene is possibly TRBD1 (6 bases). The germline V gene has CDR1 SGHDT and CDR2 YYEEEE. Trimming left V 1 base short and J 3 bases short, with 10 bases between. This CDR3 spans 15 amino acids. The CDR3 region has the DNA TGTGCCAGCAGCTTGACACAGGGAGACACCGGGGAGCTGTTTTTT. It is translated as CASSLTQGDTGELFF.

The rearrangement joins TRBV10-3 to TRBJ2-5, with D unclear. The CDR3 is 12 amino acids. V gave up 4 bases and J gave up 5 bases, with 8 bases separating them. Germline values: CDR1 ENHRY, CDR2 SYGVKD. CDR3 in DNA: TGTGCCATCAGTGGGTTGGGGGAGACCCAGTACTTC. This encodes CAISGLGETQYF.

The chain joins TRBV28 to TRBJ1-1, with D possibly being TRBD1 (5 bases). The CDR3 runs to 14 residues. Germline V gene sequence: CDR1 MDHEN, CDR2 SYDVKM. V lost 6 bases, J lost 2 bases, and 13 bases lay in between. CDR3 DNA: TGTGCCAGCAGCTTGATGGGGGGTAACACTGAAGCTTTCTTT. The encoded protein is CASSLMGGNTEAFF.

The chain has TRBV24-1 and TRBJ2-5; possibly TRBD1 or TRBD2 for D (5 bases each). CDR3 length: 14 amino acids. V was clipped by 4 bases and J by 3 bases, with 11 bases between them. CDR1 and CDR2 from the germline V gene are KGHDR and SFDVKD. In DNA, the CDR3 is TGTGCCACCAGTGACTCCGGGACGGAAGAGACCCAGTACTTC. This encodes CATSDSGTEETQYF.

The V and J genes are TRBV2 and TRBJ1-5; perhaps TRBD1 as D (5 bases). V was clipped by 2 bases and J by 2 bases, with 10 bases between them. The CDR3 has 15 amino acids. The germline gives CDR1 SNHLY, CDR2 FYNNEI. The CDR3 loop is CASSERPGRNQPQHF. The CDR3 nucleotides are TGTGCCAGCAGTGAAAGGCCGGGACGCAATCAGCCCCAGCATTTT.

This clone was recorded a few times. This rearrangement joins TRBV6-5 to TRBJ1-2; 7 nucleotides align to TRBD1. Germline assignment: CDR1 MNHEY and CDR2 SVGAGI. The CDR3 is 14 amino acids. Trimming cost V 4 bases and J 2 bases; bases outside gene matches: 4. The CDR3 nucleotides read TGTGCCAGCAGTTTCGGGACAGAAAACTATGGCTACACCTTC. It yields the protein CASSFGTENYGYTF.

In DNA, the CDR3 is TGTGCCAGCAGTTCAGAAGACCCTGCAACTAATGAAAAACTGTTTTTT. It is translated as CASSSEDPATNEKLFF. This chain connects TRBV6-2 or TRBV6-3 to TRBJ1-4; D remains unclear. Looked up from germline, CDR1 is MNHEY and CDR2 is SVGEGT. V gave up 4 bases and J gave up 0 bases, with 12 bases separating them. The CDR3 runs to 16 residues.

The chain joins TRBV3-1 (or the pseudogene TRBV3-2) to TRBJ2-1, with D perhaps matching TRBD1 (6 bases). The length of the CDR3 is 14 residues. Trimming removed 7 bases from V and 5 bases from J, with 15 bases in between. Germline V CDR1 and CDR2: LGHDT, YNNKEL (reference sequence). The DNA for the CDR3 is TGTGCCAGCACCCCCACCCAGGGGAACAATGAGCAGTTCTTC. Amino acid sequence: CASTPTQGNNEQFF.

The chain recombines TRBV6-5 with TRBJ2-7; tentatively, D is TRBD1 or TRBD2 (5 bases each). This CDR3 has 14 residues. Germline V gives CDR1 MNHEY, CDR2 SVGAGI. V was clipped by 8 bases and J by 7 bases, with 21 bases between them. The CDR3: CASYGTPGFGEQYF. The CDR3 DNA sequence: TGTGCCAGCTACGGGACCCCAGGGTTCGGAGAGCAGTACTTC.

The chain carries TRBV11-2 and TRBJ1-2; D is perhaps TRBD1 (6 bases). The CDR3 covers 15 residues. From germline, CDR1 is SGHAT and CDR2 FQNNGV. Between the trimmed V and J ends, which lost 0 bases and 4 bases, there was a span of 12 bases. CDR3 region: CASSLDIAQGYGYTF. In DNA form, the CDR3 reads TGTGCCAGCAGCTTAGATATCGCACAGGGCTATGGCTACACCTTC.

The chain has TRBV11-3 and TRBJ2-1; D call uncertain. V lost 5 bases to trimming and J lost 5 bases, with 13 bases between them. This CDR3 has 14 amino acids. CDR1 is SGHNT and CDR2 is YENEEA in the germline V gene. The DNA of the CDR3 is TGTGCCAGCAGCACGCAGGACCGGAACAATGAGCAGTTCTTC. It codes for CASSTQDRNNEQFF.

The rearrangement uses TRBV6-1 and TRBJ1-2; D is ambiguous. CDR3 size: 13 residues. V was pared by 2 bases and J by 7 bases, with 11 bases between. The V gene's germline CDR1 is MNHNS and CDR2 SASEGT. Written as DNA, the CDR3 is TGTGCCAGCAGTGAATACGTCTGGGGTGGCTACACCTTC. Its protein is CASSEYVWGGYTF.

The chain combines TRBV28 with TRBJ2-1, with a weak D call TRBD2 (6 bases). Germline-derived CDR1 and CDR2 are MDHEN and SYDVKM. This CDR3 region has 12 residues. Deletions cut 3 bases from V and 9 bases from J, with 9 bases between. In DNA form, the CDR3 reads TGTGCCAGCAGTTTGAGCGGGCGTGAGCAGTTCTTC. It yields the protein CASSLSGREQFF.

This chain connects TRBV7-3 to TRBJ2-1; 7 nucleotides agree with TRBD2. Germline V gene sequence: CDR1 SGHTA, CDR2 FQGTGA. V shed 2 bases and J 10 bases; nucleotides not matched to a gene: 5. The CDR3 is 13 residues long. CDR3 sequence reads: CASSLGPGGEQFF. In DNA form, the CDR3 reads TGTGCCAGCAGCTTAGGCCCGGGAGGAGAGCAGTTCTTC.

The gene calls are TRBV7-9 and TRBJ1-1; no firm D call. The germline V gene encodes CDR1 SEHNR and CDR2 FQNEAQ (reference sequence). Trimming took 1 base from V and 5 from J, leaving 11 bases between them. The CDR3 has 14 amino acids. DNA of the CDR3: TGTGCCAGCAGCTTAGGTGGGTCAAGGACTGAAGCTTTCTTT. This translates into CASSLGGSRTEAFF.

The chain joins TRBV5-1 to TRBJ2-7, with D perhaps TRBD1 (6 bases). The ends were cut back, 3 bases at V and 1 base at J, with 14 bases in the middle. The CDR3 loop spans 15 amino acids. Germline CDR1 reads SGHRS; CDR2 reads YFSETQ. CDR3 loop: CASSSGVGRSYEQYF. In DNA, the CDR3 is TGCGCCAGCAGCTCAGGGGTGGGCAGATCCTACGAGCAGTACTTC.

The sample holds a few counts of this clone. The chain employs TRBV5-1 and TRBJ2-1, with 10 nucleotides matching TRBD2. Germline V gives CDR1 SGHRS, CDR2 YFSETQ. CDR3 length: 16 residues. V dropped 1 base and J dropped 8; count of bases not matched to a gene: 9. The CDR3, as DNA: TGCGCCAGCAGCTTGAGCGGGGGGGCCATTCAAGATGAGCAGTTCTTC. It yields the protein CASSLSGGAIQDEQFF.